The rows below give T cell receptor beta chains drawn from one sample of a study of T cell repertoires in cytomegalovirus infection. TCRdb re-analysed the reads in MiXCR, keeping a single row per CDR3 protein. The sample records 400,000 or so distinct CDR3 sequences, around 32% being singletons. Sequencing was done on a sample of PBMCs. The source of these receptors is a human donor in good health (CMV status not recorded). Some clones in this sample may be carry-over from other donors' samples. Both conserved end residues are part of each CDR3. A D gene is named only where the DNA matches it firmly. A clone size is listed for some rows: how often the clone was seen (once, few, many), or a class if it is expanded.

V gene,clone size,D gene,J gene,CDR3 protein,CDR3 DNA
TRBV20-1,few,-,TRBJ2-7,CSASDRKKTYEQYF,TGCAGTGCTAGTGACAGGAAAAAGACCTACGAGCAGTACTTC
TRBV15,-,-,TRBJ2-2,CATSRDRGPLNTGELFF,TGTGCCACCAGCAGAGATCGGGGACCGTTGAACACCGGGGAGCTGTTTTTT
TRBV12-3/TRBV12-4,-,TRBD1,TRBJ1-2,CASSAETGGSNGYTF,TGTGCCAGCAGTGCTGAGACAGGGGGCTCGAATGGCTACACCTTC
TRBV28,few,TRBD1,TRBJ2-1,CASSLQGAHNEQFF,TGTGCCAGCAGTTTACAGGGGGCCCACAATGAGCAGTTCTTC
TRBV15,-,TRBD1,TRBJ1-6,CATSRVTGTGPSPLHF,TGTGCCACCAGCAGAGTGACCGGGACAGGGCCTTCACCCCTCCACTTT
TRBV11-1,-,TRBD2,TRBJ2-1,CASSSGLAGAIYNEQFF,TGTGCCAGCAGCTCGGGACTAGCGGGGGCCATATACAATGAGCAGTTCTTC
TRBV7-9,many,-,TRBJ1-1,CASSLAGYTEAFF,TGTGCCAGCAGCTTAGCGGGTTACACTGAAGCTTTCTTT
TRBV20-1,-,-,TRBJ1-2,CSCPRPGPLYGYTF,TGCAGTTGCCCGAGACCGGGTCCTCTCTATGGCTACACCTTC
TRBV7-9,many,TRBD2,TRBJ2-7,CASSLRTSGGRTTYEQYF,TGTGCCAGCAGCTTAAGAACTAGCGGGGGCCGTACCACCTACGAGCAGTACTTC
TRBV7-8,many,TRBD2,TRBJ2-1,CASSSLAGGLAEQFF,TGTGCCAGCAGCTCCCTAGCGGGGGGTTTGGCTGAGCAGTTCTTC
TRBV20-1,few,-,TRBJ2-1,CSARVPSLYSYSYNEQFF,TGCAGTGCTAGAGTTCCCTCCCTCTACTCCTACTCCTACAATGAGCAGTTCTTC
TRBV20-1,few,-,TRBJ2-5,CSARDIQKKQETQYF,TGCAGTGCTAGAGATATACAGAAAAAGCAAGAGACCCAGTACTTC
TRBV5-3,-,TRBD2,TRBJ2-3,CASSQGLGTPDTQYF,TGTGCCAGCAGCCAGGGACTAGGGACTCCAGATACGCAGTATTTT
TRBV20-1,few,-,TRBJ2-3,CSARPSTDTQYF,TGCAGTGCTAGACCTTCCACAGATACGCAGTATTTT
TRBV6-4,few,TRBD1,TRBJ2-3,CASSANTGTGLDTQYF,TGTGCCAGCAGTGCCAACACCGGGACAGGGCTGGATACGCAGTATTTT
TRBV6-5,-,-,TRBJ1-2,CASHMGRIPNYGYTF,TGTGCCAGCCATATGGGGCGTATACCTAACTATGGCTACACCTTC
TRBV28,-,TRBD1,TRBJ1-1,CASTRGGRTGLAFF,TGTGCCAGCACCAGAGGGGGCCGGACAGGGTTGGCTTTCTTT
TRBV5-1,-,-,TRBJ1-1,CASSLVTGFLGTEAFF,TGCGCCAGCAGCTTGGTTACGGGTTTTCTGGGCACTGAAGCTTTCTTT
TRBV6-1,few,-,TRBJ2-7,CASSEAPGVGEQYF,TGTGCCAGCAGTGAAGCGCCAGGGGTTGGCGAGCAGTACTTC
TRBV7-6,-,-,TRBJ1-2,CASSLAVEGGNLTAGYTF,TGTGCTAGCAGCTTAGCGGTGGAAGGGGGAAATTTAACCGCCGGCTACACCTTC
TRBV7-2,-,-,TRBJ2-5,CASSPPRGPQETQYF,TGTGCCAGCAGCCCGCCTCGGGGGCCCCAAGAGACCCAGTACTTC
TRBV30,-,TRBD1,TRBJ1-2,CAWTTGGASYGYTF,TGTGCCTGGACTACAGGGGGCGCGTCATATGGCTACACCTTC
TRBV28,few,TRBD2,TRBJ2-1,CASSFLAGGPYNEQFF,TGTGCCAGCAGTTTTTTGGCGGGGGGACCCTACAATGAGCAGTTCTTC
TRBV7-8,many,TRBD2,TRBJ2-3,CASRQLAGGNTQYF,TGTGCCAGCAGGCAACTAGCGGGGGGGAATACGCAGTATTTT
TRBV19,-,TRBD2,TRBJ2-2,CVSSIPGGTGELFF,TGTGTCAGTAGTATTCCGGGGGGGACCGGGGAGCTGTTTTTT
TRBV7-9,many,-,TRBJ2-5,CASSEGGRQETQYF,TGTGCCAGCAGCGAGGGGGGGCGCCAAGAGACCCAGTACTTC
TRBV18,-,-,TRBJ1-3,CASSPSADSGNTIYF,TGTGCCAGCTCCCCCTCGGCGGACTCTGGAAACACCATATATTTT
TRBV11-2,few,TRBD2,TRBJ2-7,CASSSTSGGTYEQYF,TGTGCCAGCAGCTCGACTAGCGGGGGAACCTACGAGCAGTACTTC
TRBV25-1,few,-,TRBJ2-3,CASRSVGSTDTQYF,TGTGCCAGCAGGTCGGTGGGAAGCACAGATACGCAGTATTTT
TRBV19,few,-,TRBJ1-2,CASSPPRNYGYTF,TGTGCCAGTAGCCCTCCCAGGAACTATGGCTACACCTTC
TRBV6-5,many,-,TRBJ1-4,CASRRDFQTNEKLFF,TGTGCCAGCAGACGGGACTTCCAAACTAATGAAAAACTGTTTTTT